The present entry profiles one T cell receptor beta chain with its context. From blood, about 240-550 ng of genomic DNA served as TRB template. Multiplex PCR with BIOMED2 TRB-A/B primer pools amplified TRB rearrangements. TCRdb analysed the multiplex PCR reads with MiXCR anew, one entry per CDR3 protein. The profile shows 6,000 or so distinct CDR3 sequences, about 25% of them singletons. V dropped 3 bases and J dropped 3 bases, with 5 bases sitting between them. The CDR3 runs to 12 residues. CDR1 is DFQATT and CDR2 is SNEGSKA in the germline V gene (reference sequence). This sample is drawn from a study of T and B cells in COVID-19 patients. Study information: Of 20 active-infection patients, 18 carried comorbidities linked to unfavorable COVID-19 outcome.

The chain combines TRBV20-1 with TRBJ2-2, with D unclear. Specimen: blood. The sequence came from a human donor with active COVID-19. The DNA of the CDR3 is TGCAGTGCTAGGGGCGACACCGGGGAGCTGTTTTTT. This gives the protein CSARGDTGELFF.